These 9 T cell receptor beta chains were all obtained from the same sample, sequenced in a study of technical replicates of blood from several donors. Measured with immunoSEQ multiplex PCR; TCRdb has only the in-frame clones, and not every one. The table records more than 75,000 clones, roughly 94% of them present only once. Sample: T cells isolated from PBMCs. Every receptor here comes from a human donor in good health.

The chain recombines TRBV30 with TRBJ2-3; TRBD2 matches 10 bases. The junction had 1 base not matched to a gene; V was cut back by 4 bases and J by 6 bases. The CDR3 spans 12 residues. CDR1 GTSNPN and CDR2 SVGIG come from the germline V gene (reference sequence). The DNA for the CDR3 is TGTGCCTGGACTAGCGGGAGTGATACGCAGTATTTT. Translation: CAWTSGSDTQYF.

CDR3 sequence: CAILTYGLAGSNEQFF. In DNA, the CDR3 is TGTGCCATACTTACCTACGGACTAGCGGGGTCGAATGAGCAGTTCTTC. V usage is TRBV28 and J usage is TRBJ2-1; 12 bases align to TRBD2. V shed 10 bases, J shed 7 bases, and the junction held 14 bases outside the gene matches. Germline values: CDR1 MDHEN, CDR2 SYDVKM. This CDR3 is built from 16 residues. Combining the CDR3 with reference TRBV28 and TRBJ2-1 gives the whole variable domain DVKVTQSSRYLVKRTGEKVFLECVQDMDHENMFWYRQDPGLGLRLIYFSYDVKMKEKGDIPEGYSVSREKKERFSLILESASTNQTSMYLCAILTYGLAGSNEQFFGPGTRLTVL.

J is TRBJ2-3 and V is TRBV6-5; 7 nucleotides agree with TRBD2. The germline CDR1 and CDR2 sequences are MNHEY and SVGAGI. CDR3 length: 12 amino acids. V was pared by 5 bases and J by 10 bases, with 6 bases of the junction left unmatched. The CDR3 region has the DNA TGTGCCAGCAGTCCGACTAGCTTTTCGCAGTATTTT. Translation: CASSPTSFSQYF.

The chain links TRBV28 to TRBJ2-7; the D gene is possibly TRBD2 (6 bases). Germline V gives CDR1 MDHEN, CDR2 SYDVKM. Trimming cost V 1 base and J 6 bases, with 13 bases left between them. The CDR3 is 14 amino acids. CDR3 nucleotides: TGTGCCAGCAGTTTATCCCTGGGAGGCACCGAGCAGTACTTC. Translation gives CASSLSLGGTEQYF.

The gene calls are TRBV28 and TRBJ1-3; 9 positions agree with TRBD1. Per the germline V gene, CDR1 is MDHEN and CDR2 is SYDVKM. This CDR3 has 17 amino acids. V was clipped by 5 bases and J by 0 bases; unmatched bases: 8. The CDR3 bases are TGTGCCAGCAGTCTAGGGGGGACAGGGAGCTCTGGAAACACCATATATTTT. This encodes CASSLGGTGSSGNTIYF.

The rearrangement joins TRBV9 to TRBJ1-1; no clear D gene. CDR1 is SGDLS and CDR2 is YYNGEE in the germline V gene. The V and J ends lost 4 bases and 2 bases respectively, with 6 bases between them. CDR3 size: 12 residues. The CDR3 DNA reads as TGTGCCAGCAGCACCACAAACACTGAAGCTTTCTTT. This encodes CASSTTNTEAFF.

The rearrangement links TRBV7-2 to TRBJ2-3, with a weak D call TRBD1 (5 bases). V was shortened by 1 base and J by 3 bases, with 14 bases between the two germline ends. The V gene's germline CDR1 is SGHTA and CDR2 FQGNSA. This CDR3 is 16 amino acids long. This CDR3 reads CASSLGLGVLTDTQYF. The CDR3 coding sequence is TGTGCCAGCAGCTTAGGGTTAGGGGTGTTGACAGATACGCAGTATTTT.

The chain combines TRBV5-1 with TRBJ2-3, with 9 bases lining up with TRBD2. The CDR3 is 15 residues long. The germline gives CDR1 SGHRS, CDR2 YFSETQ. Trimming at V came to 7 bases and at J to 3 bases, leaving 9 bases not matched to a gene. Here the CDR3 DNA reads TGCGCCAGCGCTGAAGCGGGAGGAGGGACAGATACGCAGTATTTT. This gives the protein CASAEAGGGTDTQYF.

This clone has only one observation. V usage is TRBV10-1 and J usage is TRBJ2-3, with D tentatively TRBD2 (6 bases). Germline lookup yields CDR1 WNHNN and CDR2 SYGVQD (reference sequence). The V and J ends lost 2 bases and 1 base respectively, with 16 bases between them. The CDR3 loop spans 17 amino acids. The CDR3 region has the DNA TGCGCCAGCAGTGAGCCGGCGGAGGGGAATGGCACAGATACGCAGTATTTT. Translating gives CASSEPAEGNGTDTQYF.